This record looks at one T cell receptor beta chain sequence and its context. Its antigen is currently unknown. A much larger clone sits a single nucleotide away, making a read error possible. The conserved final phenylalanine or tryptophan is absent from the CDR3, which likely points to a read error. These data are taken from a study of lung T cells in sarcoidosis with Löfgren's syndrome. Study summary: Repertoire analyses centered on Löfgren's syndrome patients.

TCRdb re-called the reads with MiXCR, one entry per CDR3 protein. The table records some 65,000 distinct CDR3 sequences, 21% of them present only once. General study points: Multiple Löfgren's syndrome patients reportedly shared TRAV12-1 and TRBV2 CDR3 motifs, suggesting public CD4+ TCRs. Löfgren's syndrome patients reportedly showed greatest TRAV12-1 and TRBV2 expansion versus controls.

The germline V and J ends were trimmed by 6 bases and 0 bases, with 12 bases remaining between them. The CDR3 extends over 15 amino acids. Germline loops: CDR1 SEHNR, CDR2 FQNEAQ (reference sequence). The receptor's source is a human donor with sarcoidosis (Löfgren's syndrome or another form), or a control subject (not recorded which). The specimen sequenced was CD4+ T cells from PBMCs. V gene TRBV7-9 combines with J gene TRBJ2-1, with D possibly matching TRBD2 (6 bases). This CDR3 is CASSVGSLSYNEQFI. For the CDR3, the DNA is TGTGCCAGCAGTGTCGGGAGCCTCTCCTACAATGAGCAGTTCATC.